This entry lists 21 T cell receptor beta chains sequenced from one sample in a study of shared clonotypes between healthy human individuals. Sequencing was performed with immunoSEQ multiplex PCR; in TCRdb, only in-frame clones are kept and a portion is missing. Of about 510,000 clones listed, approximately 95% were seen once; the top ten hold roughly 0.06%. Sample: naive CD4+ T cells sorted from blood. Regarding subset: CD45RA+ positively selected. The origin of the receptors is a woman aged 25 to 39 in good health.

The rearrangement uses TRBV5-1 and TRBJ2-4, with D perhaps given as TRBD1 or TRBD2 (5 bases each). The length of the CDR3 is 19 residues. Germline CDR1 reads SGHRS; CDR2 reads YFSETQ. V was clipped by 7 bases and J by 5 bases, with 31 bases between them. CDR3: CASGPGWGPGPLDQNIQYF. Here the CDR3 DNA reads TGCGCCAGCGGCCCTGGTTGGGGACCGGGACCCCTGGACCAAAACATTCAGTACTTC.

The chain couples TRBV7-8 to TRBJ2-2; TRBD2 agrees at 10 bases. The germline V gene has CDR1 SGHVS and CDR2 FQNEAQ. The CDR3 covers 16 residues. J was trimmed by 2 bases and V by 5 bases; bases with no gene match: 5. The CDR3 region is CASSQGLAKNTGELFF. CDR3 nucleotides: TGTGCCAGCAGCCAGGGACTAGCGAAAAACACCGGGGAGCTGTTTTTT.

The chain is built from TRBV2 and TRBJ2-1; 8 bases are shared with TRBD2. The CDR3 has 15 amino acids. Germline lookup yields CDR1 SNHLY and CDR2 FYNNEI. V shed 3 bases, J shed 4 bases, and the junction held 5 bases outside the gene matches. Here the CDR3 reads CASSEASGWYNEQFF. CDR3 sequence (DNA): TGTGCCAGCAGTGAGGCTAGCGGGTGGTACAATGAGCAGTTCTTC.

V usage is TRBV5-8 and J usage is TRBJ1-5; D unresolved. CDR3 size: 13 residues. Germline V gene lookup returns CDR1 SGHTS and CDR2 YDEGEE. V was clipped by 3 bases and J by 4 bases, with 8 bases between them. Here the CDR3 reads CASSSGQNQPQHF. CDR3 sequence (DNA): TGTGCCAGCAGCTCGGGCCAAAATCAGCCCCAGCATTTT.

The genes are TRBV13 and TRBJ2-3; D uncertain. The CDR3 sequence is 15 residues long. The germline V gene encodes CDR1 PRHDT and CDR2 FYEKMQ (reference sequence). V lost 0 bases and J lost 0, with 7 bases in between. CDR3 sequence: CASSLGQVSTDTQYF. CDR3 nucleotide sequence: TGTGCCAGCAGCTTAGGGCAGGTTAGCACAGATACGCAGTATTTT.

The CDR3 reads CASSLFRGPTPEQYF. CDR3 DNA sequence: TGTGCCAGCAGCTTATTTAGGGGACCCACCCCCGAGCAGTACTTC. This chain links TRBV7-9 with TRBJ2-5; D could derive from TRBD1 or TRBD2 (5 bases each). The last part of the DNA fits TRBJ2-7 better; the J call may be wrong. Germline assignment: CDR1 SEHNR and CDR2 FQNEAQ (reference sequence). The CDR3 contains 15 residues.

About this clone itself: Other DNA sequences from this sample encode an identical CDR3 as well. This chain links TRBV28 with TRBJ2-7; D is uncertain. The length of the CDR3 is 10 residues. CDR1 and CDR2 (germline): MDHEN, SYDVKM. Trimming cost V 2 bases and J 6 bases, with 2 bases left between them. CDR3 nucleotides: TGTGCCAGCAGTTTACGCGAGCAGTACTTC. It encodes CASSLREQYF. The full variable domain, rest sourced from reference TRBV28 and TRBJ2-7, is DVKVTQSSRYLVKRTGEKVFLECVQDMDHENMFWYRQDPGLGLRLIYFSYDVKMKEKGDIPEGYSVSREKKERFSLILESASTNQTSMYLCASSLREQYFGPGTRLTVT.

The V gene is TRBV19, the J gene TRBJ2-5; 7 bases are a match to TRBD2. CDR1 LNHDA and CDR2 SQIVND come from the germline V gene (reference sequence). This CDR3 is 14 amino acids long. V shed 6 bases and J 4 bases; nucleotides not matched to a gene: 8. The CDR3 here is CASRGRGGTETQYF. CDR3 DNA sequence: TGTGCCAGTAGGGGACGGGGAGGGACAGAGACCCAGTACTTC.

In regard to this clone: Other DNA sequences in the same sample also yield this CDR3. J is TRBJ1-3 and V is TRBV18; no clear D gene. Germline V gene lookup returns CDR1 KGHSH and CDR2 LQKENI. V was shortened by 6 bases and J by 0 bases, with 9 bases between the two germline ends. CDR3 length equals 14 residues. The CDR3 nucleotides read TGTGCCAGCTCTCCTGACATCTCTGGAAACACCATATATTTT. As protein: CASSPDISGNTIYF.

CDR3: CASSAGTSGRGHQETQYF. CDR3 DNA: TGTGCCAGCAGCGCCGGGACTAGCGGGAGAGGTCACCAAGAGACCCAGTACTTC. The chain joins TRBV9 to TRBJ2-5; 14 bases are shared with TRBD2. Trimming took 3 bases from V and 0 from J; bases not matched to a gene: 7. The germline CDR1 and CDR2 sequences are SGDLS and YYNGEE. The CDR3 spans 18 residues.

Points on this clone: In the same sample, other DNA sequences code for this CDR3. The CDR3 reads CASRRDSTDTQYF. DNA for the CDR3: TGTGCCAGCAGAAGGGACAGCACAGATACGCAGTATTTT. J is TRBJ2-3 and V is TRBV6-5; D assignment may be TRBD1 or TRBD2 (5 bases each). V was shortened by 6 bases and J by 0 bases, with 7 bases between the two germline ends. The V gene's germline CDR1 is MNHEY and CDR2 SVGAGI. The CDR3 is 13 residues long.

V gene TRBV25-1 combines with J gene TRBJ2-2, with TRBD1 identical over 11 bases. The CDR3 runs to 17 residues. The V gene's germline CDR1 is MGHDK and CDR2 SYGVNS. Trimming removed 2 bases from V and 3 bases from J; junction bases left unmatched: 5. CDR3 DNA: TGTGCCAGCAGTGAACCCCCGGGACAGGGGGACACCGGGGAGCTGTTTTTT. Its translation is CASSEPPGQGDTGELFF.

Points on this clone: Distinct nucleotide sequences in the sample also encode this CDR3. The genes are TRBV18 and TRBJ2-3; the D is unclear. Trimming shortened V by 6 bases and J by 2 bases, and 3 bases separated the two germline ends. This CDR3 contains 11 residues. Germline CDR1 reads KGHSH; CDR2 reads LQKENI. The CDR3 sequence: CASSYTDTQYF. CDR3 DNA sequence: TGTGCCAGCTCCTACACAGATACGCAGTATTTT. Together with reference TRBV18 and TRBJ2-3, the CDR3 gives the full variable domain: NAGVMQNPRHLVRRRGQEARLRCSPMKGHSHVYWYRQLPEEGLKFMVYLQKENIIDESGMPKERFSAEFPKEGPSILRIQQVVRGDSAAYFCASSYTDTQYFGPGTRLTVL.

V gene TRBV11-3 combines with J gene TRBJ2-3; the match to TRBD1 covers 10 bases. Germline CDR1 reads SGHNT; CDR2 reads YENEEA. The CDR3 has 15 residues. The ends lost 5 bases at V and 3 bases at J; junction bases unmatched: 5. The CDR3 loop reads CASSPRTGGTDTQYF. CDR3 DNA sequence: TGTGCCAGCAGCCCAAGGACAGGGGGGACAGATACGCAGTATTTT.

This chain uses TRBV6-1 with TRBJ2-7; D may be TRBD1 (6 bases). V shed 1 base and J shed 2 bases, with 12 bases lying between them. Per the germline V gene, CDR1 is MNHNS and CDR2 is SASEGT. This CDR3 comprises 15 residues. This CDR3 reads CASSEGGRFTYEQYF. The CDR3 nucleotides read TGTGCCAGCAGTGAAGGGGGGCGGTTCACCTACGAGCAGTACTTC.

CDR3 bases: TGCAGCGTGGGACAAATTTACCCCGATGTTGGAGCTTTCTTT. Translated, it gives CSVGQIYPDVGAFF. The J gene is TRBJ1-1, the V gene TRBV29-1, with TRBD1 as a possible D gene (6 bases). The CDR3 has 14 amino acids. V lost 6 bases and J lost 10, with 24 bases in between. Looked up from germline, CDR1 is SQVTM and CDR2 is ANQGSEA.

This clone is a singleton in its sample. CDR3 sequence: CASGLSGEHNEQFF. Here the CDR3 DNA reads TGTGCCAGTGGGCTCTCGGGGGAGCACAATGAGCAGTTCTTC. The V and J genes are TRBV19 and TRBJ2-1; D may be TRBD2 (6 bases). V lost 8 bases and J lost 5, with 16 bases in between. From germline, CDR1 is LNHDA and CDR2 SQIVND (reference sequence). CDR3 length: 14 residues. The variable domain in full, with the rest retrieved from reference TRBV19 and TRBJ2-1, is DGGITQSPKYLFRKEGQNVTLSCEQNLNHDAMYWYRQDPGQGLRLIYYSQIVNDFQKGDIAEGYSVSREKKESFPLTVTSAQKNPTAFYLCASGLSGEHNEQFFGPGTRLTVL.

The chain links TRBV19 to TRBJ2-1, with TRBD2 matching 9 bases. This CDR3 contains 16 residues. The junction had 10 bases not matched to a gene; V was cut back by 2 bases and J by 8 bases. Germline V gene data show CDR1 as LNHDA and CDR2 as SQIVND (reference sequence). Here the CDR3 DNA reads TGTGCCAGTAGTATAATGAGGAGCGGGAGGAGCTATGAGCAGTTCTTC. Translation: CASSIMRSGRSYEQFF.

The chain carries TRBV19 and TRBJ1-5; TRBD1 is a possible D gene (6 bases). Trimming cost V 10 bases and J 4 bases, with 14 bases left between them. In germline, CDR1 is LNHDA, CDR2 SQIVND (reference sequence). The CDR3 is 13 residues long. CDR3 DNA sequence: TGTGCCACGGCTGGGGGCGAAAATCAGCCCCAGCATTTT. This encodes CATAGGENQPQHF.

The CDR3 loop reads CASSDAGAPRGSPLHF. For the CDR3, the DNA is TGTGCCAGCAGTGACGCGGGGGCTCCTAGGGGGTCACCCCTCCACTTT. The rearrangement uses TRBV2 and TRBJ1-6, with a weak D call TRBD1 (6 bases). Deletions cut 3 bases from V and 10 bases from J, with 19 bases between. The CDR3 loop spans 16 amino acids. Germline values: CDR1 SNHLY, CDR2 FYNNEI.

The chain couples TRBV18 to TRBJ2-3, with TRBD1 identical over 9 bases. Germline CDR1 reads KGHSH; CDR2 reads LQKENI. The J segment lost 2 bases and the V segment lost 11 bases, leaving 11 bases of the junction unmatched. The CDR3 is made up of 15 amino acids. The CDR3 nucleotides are TGTGCCGGGTCGGAAGGGACAGGGAACACAGATACGCAGTATTTT. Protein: CAGSEGTGNTDTQYF.